This T cell receptor beta chain was recorded in a study of CXCR3-negative and CXCR3-positive naive CD8 T cells. Concerning this clonotype itself: Its antigen is currently unknown.

Study results and caveats: Similar levels of surface CD5 were seen between naive subsets; TCR strength was inferred from TRB CDR3 properties. In CXCR3-positive naive cells, the TRB CDR3s were more hydrophobic than in CXCR3-negative naive cells.

Germline V gives CDR1 SNHLY, CDR2 FYNNEI. This CDR3 is 15 amino acids long. UMI-labeled 5' RACE yielded the TRB cDNA libraries. TCRdb reprocessed the 5' RACE reads and keeps a single row for each CDR3 protein, giving no DNA. The sample table includes around 150,000 distinct CDR3 sequences. The receptor was isolated from a human donor in good health. Some clones in this sample may be carry-over from other donors' samples. Specimen: naive CXCR3+ CD8+ T cells from blood. Regarding subset: CD45RO-CCR7+CD27+CD95- naive CD8+ T cells expressing CXCR3 (TNR3+). The chain has TRBV2 and TRBJ2-5; TCRdb gives TRBD2 as the D gene, but with no DNA this cannot be confirmed. Here the CDR3 reads CASSRRTSGQETQYF.